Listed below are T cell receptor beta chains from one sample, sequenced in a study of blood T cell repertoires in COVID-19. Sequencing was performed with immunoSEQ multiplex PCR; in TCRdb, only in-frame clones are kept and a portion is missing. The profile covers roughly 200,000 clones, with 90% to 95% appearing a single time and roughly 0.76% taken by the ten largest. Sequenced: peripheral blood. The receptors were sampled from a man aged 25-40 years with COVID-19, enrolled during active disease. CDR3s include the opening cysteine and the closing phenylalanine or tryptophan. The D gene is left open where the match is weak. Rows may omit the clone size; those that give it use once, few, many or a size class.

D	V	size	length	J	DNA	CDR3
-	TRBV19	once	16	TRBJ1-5	TGTGCCAGTAGTAACAGACGACGGCTTCGCAATCAGCCCCAGCATTTT	CASSNRRRLRNQPQHF
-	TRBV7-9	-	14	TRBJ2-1	TGTGCCAGCTGCCACCAGGTCGGGACAACAGGAAAGTTCTTC	CASCHQVGTTGKFF
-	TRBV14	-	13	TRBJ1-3	TGTGCCAGCAGCCAAGACTATGGAAACACCATATATTTT	CASSQDYGNTIYF
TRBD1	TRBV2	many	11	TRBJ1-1	TGTGCCAGCAGTGAAGCGGCAGGGGGCGTCTTT	CASSEAAGGVF
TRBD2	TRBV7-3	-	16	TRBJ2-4	TGTGCCAGCAGCCTCGGCGGGGGGAGACTCAGGAACATTCAGTACTTC	CASSLGGGRLRNIQYF
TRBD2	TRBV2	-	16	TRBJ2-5	TGTGCCAGCAGGCAAACCCTAGCGGGGGGGTACGAGACCCAGTACTTC	CASRQTLAGGYETQYF
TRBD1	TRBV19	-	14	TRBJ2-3	TGTGCCAGTAGTCCGGACAGGGCTGCAGATACGCAGTATTTT	CASSPDRAADTQYF
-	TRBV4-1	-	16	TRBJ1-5	TGCGCCAGCAGCCAAGATGGGGGGAATAGCAATCAGCCCCAGCATTTT	CASSQDGGNSNQPQHF
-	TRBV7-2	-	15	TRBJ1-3	TGTGCCAGCAGCTTGAGCGTTGTCGGTAGAAACACCATATATTTT	CASSLSVVGRNTIYF
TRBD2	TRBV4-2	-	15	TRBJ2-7	TGTGCCAGCAGCCAAGGTTGGGAGCGGGGCTACGAGCAGTACTTC	CASSQGWERGYEQYF
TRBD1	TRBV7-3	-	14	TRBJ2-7	TGTGCCAGCAGCTTCACAGGGGGCTCGAGTGAGCAGTACTTC	CASSFTGGSSEQYF
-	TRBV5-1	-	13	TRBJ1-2	TGCGCCAGCAGACCCGACTCCAACTATGGCTACACCTTC	CASRPDSNYGYTF
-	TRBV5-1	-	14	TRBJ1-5	TGCGCCAGCAGCTTCGGGGATAGCAATCAGCCCCAGCATTTT	CASSFGDSNQPQHF
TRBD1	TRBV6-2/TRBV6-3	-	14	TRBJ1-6	TGTGCCAGCAGTTACCAGGGGGAGAATTCACCCCTCCACTTT	CASSYQGENSPLHF
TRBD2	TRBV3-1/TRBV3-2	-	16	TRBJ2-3	TGTGCCAGCAGCCTGACTAGCGGGGCCCTTGGGGATACGCAGTATTTT	CASSLTSGALGDTQYF
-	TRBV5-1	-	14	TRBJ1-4	TGCGCCAGCAGCTGGGGGCCCGGGGAAGAAAAACTGTTTTTT	CASSWGPGEEKLFF
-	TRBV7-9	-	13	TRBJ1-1	TGTGCCAGCAGCCAGGAAGCCAACACTGAAGCTTTCTTT	CASSQEANTEAFF
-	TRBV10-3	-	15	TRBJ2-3	TGTGCCATCAGTGAGTCCGGTCCTAGCACAGATACGCAGTATTTT	CAISESGPSTDTQYF
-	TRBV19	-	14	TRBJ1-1	TGTGCCAGTAGTATTCACAGGACGAACACTGAAGCTTTCTTT	CASSIHRTNTEAFF
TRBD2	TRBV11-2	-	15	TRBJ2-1	TGTGCCAGCAGCGCCTCTAGCGGGGGCTACAATGAGCAGTTCTTC	CASSASSGGYNEQFF
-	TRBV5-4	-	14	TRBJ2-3	TGTGCCAGCAGCCAGGTACAAATCACAGATACGCAGTATTTT	CASSQVQITDTQYF
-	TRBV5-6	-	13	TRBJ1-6	TGTGCCAGCAGCTCCTACTATAATTCACCCCTCCACTTT	CASSSYYNSPLHF
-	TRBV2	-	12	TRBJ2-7	TGTGCCAGAGCCAACGTAGTCTACGAGCAGTACTTC	CARANVVYEQYF
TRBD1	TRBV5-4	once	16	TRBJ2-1	TGTGCCAGCAGCGCCGGACAGGGGGGGGCCTACAATGAGCAGTTCTTC	CASSAGQGGAYNEQFF
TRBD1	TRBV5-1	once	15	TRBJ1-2	TGCGCCAGCAGCTTGGTGGAGGGGGCACCCTATGGCTACACCTTC	CASSLVEGAPYGYTF
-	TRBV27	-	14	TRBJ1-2	TGTGCCAGCAGTTTATCGTCCCATAACCAGGGCTACACCTTC	CASSLSSHNQGYTF
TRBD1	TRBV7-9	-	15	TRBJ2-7	TGTGCCAGCAGCTCCATTCCGACAGGGGAAAACGAGCAGTACTTC	CASSSIPTGENEQYF
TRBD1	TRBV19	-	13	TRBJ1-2	TGTGCCAGTAGTATACGACAGGGGGATGGCTACACCTTC	CASSIRQGDGYTF
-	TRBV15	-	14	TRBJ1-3	TGTGCCACCAGCGGGGATAGGGGAGGAAACACCATATATTTT	CATSGDRGGNTIYF
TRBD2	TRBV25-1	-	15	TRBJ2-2	TGTGCCAGCAGTGGACCTAGCGGTGACACCGGGGAGCTGTTTTTT	CASSGPSGDTGELFF
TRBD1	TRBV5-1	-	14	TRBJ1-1	TGCGCCAGCAGCTTGGACAGGGGCACCACTGAAGCTTTCTTT	CASSLDRGTTEAFF
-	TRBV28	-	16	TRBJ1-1	TGTGCCAGCAGTTTATCTGGACAGTCCTTGAACACTGAAGCTTTCTTT	CASSLSGQSLNTEAFF
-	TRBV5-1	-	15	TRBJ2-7	TGCGCCAGCAGCTTGCAGGCGGGGAGCTCCTACGAGCAGTACTTC	CASSLQAGSSYEQYF
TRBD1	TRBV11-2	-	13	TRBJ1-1	TGTGCCAGCAGCGGGACAGGCGATGGTGAAGCTTTCTTT	CASSGTGDGEAFF
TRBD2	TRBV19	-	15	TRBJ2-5	TGTGCCAGTAGCCGGGGGACTAGCGGACAAGAGACCCAGTACTTC	CASSRGTSGQETQYF
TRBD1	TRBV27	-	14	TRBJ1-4	TGTGCCAGCAGTACCGGGACAGGGGCTGAAAAACTGTTTTTT	CASSTGTGAEKLFF
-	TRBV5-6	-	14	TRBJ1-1	TGTGCCAGCAGCTTCAGGGGCAGGAAGACTGAAGCTTTCTTT	CASSFRGRKTEAFF
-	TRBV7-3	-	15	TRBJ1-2	TGTGCCAGCAGTCCCTACGGGGGGCGGCACTATGGCTACACCTTC	CASSPYGGRHYGYTF
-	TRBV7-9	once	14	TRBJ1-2	TGTGCCAGCAGCCCCCCCGACAGTAGGAATGGCTACACCTTC	CASSPPDSRNGYTF
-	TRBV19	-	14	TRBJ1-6	TGTGCCAGTAATGTTGGACAACTCAATTCACCCCTCCACTTT	CASNVGQLNSPLHF
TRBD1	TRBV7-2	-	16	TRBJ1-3	TGTGCCAGCAGCTTAGAGATGACAGGGGCTGGAAACACCATATATTTT	CASSLEMTGAGNTIYF
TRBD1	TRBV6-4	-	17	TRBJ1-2	TGTGCCAGCAGACCTATTGGGACAGGGACTCATAACTATGGCTACACCTTC	CASRPIGTGTHNYGYTF
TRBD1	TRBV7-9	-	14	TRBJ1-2	TGTGCCAGCAGCTTAGCGCTTCAGGGGGTAAATTACACCTTC	CASSLALQGVNYTF
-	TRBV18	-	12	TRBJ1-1	TGTGCCAGCTCACCACCGCCCGGGGGGACTTTCTTT	CASSPPPGGTFF
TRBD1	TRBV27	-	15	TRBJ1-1	TGTGCCAGCAGTCCAGGGACAGTGGCTAAGAAAGAAGCTTTCTTT	CASSPGTVAKKEAFF